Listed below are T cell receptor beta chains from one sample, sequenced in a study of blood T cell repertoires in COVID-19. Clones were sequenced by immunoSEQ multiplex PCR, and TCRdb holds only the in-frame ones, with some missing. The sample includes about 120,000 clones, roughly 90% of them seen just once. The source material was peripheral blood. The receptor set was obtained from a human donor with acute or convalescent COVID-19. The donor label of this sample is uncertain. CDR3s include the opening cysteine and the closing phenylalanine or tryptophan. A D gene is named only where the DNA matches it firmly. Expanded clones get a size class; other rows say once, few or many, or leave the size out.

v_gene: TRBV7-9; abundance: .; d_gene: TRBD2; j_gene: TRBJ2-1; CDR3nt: TGTGCCAGCAGCTTAGGTTATAGCGGGGCTTCCTACAATGAGCAGTTCTTC; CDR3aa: CASSLGYSGASYNEQFF
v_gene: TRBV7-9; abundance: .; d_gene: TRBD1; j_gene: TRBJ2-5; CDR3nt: TGTGCCAGCAGCCTCGCGACAGGGGGTCGTCGGAAAGAGACCCAGTACTTC; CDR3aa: CASSLATGGRRKETQYF
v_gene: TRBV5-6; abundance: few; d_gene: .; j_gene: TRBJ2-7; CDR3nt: TGTGCCAGCAGCCTCGTGGGACAAGCCTACGAGCAGTACTTC; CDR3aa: CASSLVGQAYEQYF
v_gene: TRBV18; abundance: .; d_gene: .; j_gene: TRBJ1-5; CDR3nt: TGTGCCAGCTCAGTGACTCCTACCCGCAATCAGCCCCAGCATTTT; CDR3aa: CASSVTPTRNQPQHF
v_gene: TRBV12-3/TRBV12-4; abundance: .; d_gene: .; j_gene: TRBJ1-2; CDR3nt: TGTGCCAGCAGTCCCAGGGATAACTATGGCTACACCTTC; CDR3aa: CASSPRDNYGYTF
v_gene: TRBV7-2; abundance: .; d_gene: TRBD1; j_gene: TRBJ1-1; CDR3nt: TGTGCCAGCAGCTCCCCTGGGACAGCTACTGAAGCTTTCTTT; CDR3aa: CASSSPGTATEAFF
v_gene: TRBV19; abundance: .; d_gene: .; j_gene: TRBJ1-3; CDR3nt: TGTGCCAGGCCGAATGACATAACAGTAGCTGGAAACACCATATATTTT; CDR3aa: CARPNDITVAGNTIYF
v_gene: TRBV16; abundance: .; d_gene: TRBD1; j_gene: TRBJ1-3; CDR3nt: TGTGCCAGCAGCCAATCAGCCATGCAGGGGGGCCTCGGAAACACCATATATTTT; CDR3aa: CASSQSAMQGGLGNTIYF
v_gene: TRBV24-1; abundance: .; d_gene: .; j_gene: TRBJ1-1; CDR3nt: TGTGCCACCCAAGCCCCCTCAACAGGGAACGTCGCTGAAGCTTTCTTT; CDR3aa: CATQAPSTGNVAEAFF
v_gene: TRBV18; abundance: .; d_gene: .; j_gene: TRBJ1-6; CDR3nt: TGTGCCAGCTCACCAGTTACAGGTGTAAATTCACCCCTCCACTTT; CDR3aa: CASSPVTGVNSPLHF
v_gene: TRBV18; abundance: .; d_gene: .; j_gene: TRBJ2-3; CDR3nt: TGTGCCAGCTCACGTTCAGGTCAAGTGGGCACAGATACGCAGTATTTT; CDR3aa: CASSRSGQVGTDTQYF
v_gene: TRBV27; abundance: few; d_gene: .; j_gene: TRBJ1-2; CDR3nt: TGTGCCAGCAGTTCTCAGGGGAACTATGGCTACACCTTC; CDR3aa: CASSSQGNYGYTF
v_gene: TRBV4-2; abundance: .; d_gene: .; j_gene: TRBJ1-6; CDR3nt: TGTGCCAGCAGCCAAGAAGCGGGTGGTCCAGGTCAATGGTCACCCCTCCACTTT; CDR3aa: CASSQEAGGPGQWSPLHF
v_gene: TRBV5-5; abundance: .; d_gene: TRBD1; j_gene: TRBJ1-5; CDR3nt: TGTGCCAGCAGCTTCACAGGGGCCCACAATCAGCCCCAGCATTTT; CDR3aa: CASSFTGAHNQPQHF
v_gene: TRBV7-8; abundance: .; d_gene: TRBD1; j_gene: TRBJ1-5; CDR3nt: TGTGCCAGCAGCTTAGAAACAGGGGTTCAGCCCCAGCATTTT; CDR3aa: CASSLETGVQPQHF
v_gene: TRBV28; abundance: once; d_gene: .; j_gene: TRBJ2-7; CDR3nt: TGTGCCAGCAGTTGGGGGGGAACAGGGCCTACCTACGAGCAGTACTTC; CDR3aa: CASSWGGTGPTYEQYF
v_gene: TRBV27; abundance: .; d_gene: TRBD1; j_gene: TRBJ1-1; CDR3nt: TGTGCCAGCAGTCTCCTAACAGGGGGCACTGAAGCTTTCTTT; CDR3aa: CASSLLTGGTEAFF
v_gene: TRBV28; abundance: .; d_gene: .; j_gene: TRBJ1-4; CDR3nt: TGTGCCAGCAGCTCTCTTTCCACTAATGAAAAACTGTTTTTT; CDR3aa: CASSSLSTNEKLFF
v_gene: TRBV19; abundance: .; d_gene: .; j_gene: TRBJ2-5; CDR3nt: TGTGCCAGTAGTATAGCTGGGACTGGATTTGAGACCCAGTACTTC; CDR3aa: CASSIAGTGFETQYF
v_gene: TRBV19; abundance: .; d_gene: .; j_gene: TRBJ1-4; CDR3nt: TGTGCCAGTAGCTCTCAACAGGGTCGGGGTGAAAAACTGTTTTTT; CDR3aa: CASSSQQGRGEKLFF
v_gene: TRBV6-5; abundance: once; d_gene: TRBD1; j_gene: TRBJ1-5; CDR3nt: TGTGCCAGCAGTAGGACAGGGGATAGCAATCAGCCCCAGCATTTT; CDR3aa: CASSRTGDSNQPQHF
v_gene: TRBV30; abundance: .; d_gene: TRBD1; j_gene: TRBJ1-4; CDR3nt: TGTGCCTGGAGTCCAGGGGGCGAGGGTGAAAAACTGTTTTTT; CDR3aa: CAWSPGGEGEKLFF
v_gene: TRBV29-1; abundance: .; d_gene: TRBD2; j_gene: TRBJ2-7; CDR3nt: TGCAGCGTCGCCCGACTAGCGGGTAGCTACGAGCAGTACTTC; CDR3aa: CSVARLAGSYEQYF
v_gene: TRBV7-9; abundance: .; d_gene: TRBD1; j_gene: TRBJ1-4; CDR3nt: TGTGCCAGCAGCGAACAGGGGGCGAATGAAAAACTGTTTTTT; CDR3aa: CASSEQGANEKLFF
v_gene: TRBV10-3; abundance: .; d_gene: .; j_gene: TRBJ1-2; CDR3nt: TGTGCCATCGGGTGGACAGAGGGCTATGGCTACACCTTC; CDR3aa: CAIGWTEGYGYTF
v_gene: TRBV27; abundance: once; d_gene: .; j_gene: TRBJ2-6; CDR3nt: TGTGCCAGCAGTTTCACAGGTCCCTCTGGGGCCAACGTCCTGACTTTC; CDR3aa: CASSFTGPSGANVLTF
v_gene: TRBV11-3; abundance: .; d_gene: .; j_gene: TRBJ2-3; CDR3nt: TGTGCCAGCAGCTCCGGAAAATACGGGGGCACAGATACGCAGTATTTT; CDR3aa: CASSSGKYGGTDTQYF
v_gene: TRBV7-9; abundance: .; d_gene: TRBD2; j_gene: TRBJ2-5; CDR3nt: TGTGCCAGCAGCTTAGAGGTTGGACTAGCGGTTTTACAAGAGACCCAGTACTTC; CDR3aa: CASSLEVGLAVLQETQYF
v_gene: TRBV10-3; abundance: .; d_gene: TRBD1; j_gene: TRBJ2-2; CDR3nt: TGTGCCATCAGTGACGGAGGTTACGGGCGACAAGACAGGGGCACCGGGGAGCTGTTTTTT; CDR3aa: CAISDGGYGRQDRGTGELFF
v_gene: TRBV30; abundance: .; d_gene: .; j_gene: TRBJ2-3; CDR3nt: TGTGCCTGGAGCGCCATGGAGACTAGCACAGATACGCAGTATTTT; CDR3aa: CAWSAMETSTDTQYF
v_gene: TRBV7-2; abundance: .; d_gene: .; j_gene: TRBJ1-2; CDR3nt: TGTGCCAGCAGCACACAGGGTGGCGACTATGGCTACACCTTC; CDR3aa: CASSTQGGDYGYTF
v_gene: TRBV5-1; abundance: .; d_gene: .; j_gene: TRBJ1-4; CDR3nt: TGCGCCAGCAGCCCGGCCGGGGAGGGAAGGGAAAAACTGTTTTTT; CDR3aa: CASSPAGEGREKLFF
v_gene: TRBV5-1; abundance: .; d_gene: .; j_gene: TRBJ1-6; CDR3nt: TGCGCCAGCAGCTTGGGCACGGGCAGGGGACCCCTCCACTTT; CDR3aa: CASSLGTGRGPLHF
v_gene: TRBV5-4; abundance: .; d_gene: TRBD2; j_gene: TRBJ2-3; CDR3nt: TGTGCCAGTAAGCCCGGGGGGACTAGCACAGATACGCAGTATTTT; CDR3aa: CASKPGGTSTDTQYF
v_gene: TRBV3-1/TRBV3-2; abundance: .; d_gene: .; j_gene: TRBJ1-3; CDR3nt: TGTGCCAGCAGCCAAGAAAAATCAGTTTCAAACACCATATATTTT; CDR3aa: CASSQEKSVSNTIYF
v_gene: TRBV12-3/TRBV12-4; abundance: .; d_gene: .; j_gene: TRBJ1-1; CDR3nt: TGTGCCAGCAGTTCACGCCGGACTGAAGCTTTCTTT; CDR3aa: CASSSRRTEAFF
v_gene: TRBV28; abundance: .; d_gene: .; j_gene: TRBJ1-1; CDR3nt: TGTGCCAGCAGTTTATCAGGGATAAAGAACACTGAAGCTTTCTTT; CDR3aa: CASSLSGIKNTEAFF
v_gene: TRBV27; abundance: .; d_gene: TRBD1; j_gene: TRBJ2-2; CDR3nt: TGTGCCAGCAGTTTACGGCAGGGGGCGATCAACACCGGGGAGCTGTTTTTT; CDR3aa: CASSLRQGAINTGELFF
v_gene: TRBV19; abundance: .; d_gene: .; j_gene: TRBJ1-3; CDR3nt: TGTGCCAGTAGTCAGGGGTCTGGAAACACCATATATTTT; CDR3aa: CASSQGSGNTIYF
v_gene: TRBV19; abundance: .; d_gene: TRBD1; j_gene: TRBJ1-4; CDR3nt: TGTGCCAGTAGTATCGGGGACAGAATAATAGCTGATGAAAAACTGTTTTTT; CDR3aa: CASSIGDRIIADEKLFF
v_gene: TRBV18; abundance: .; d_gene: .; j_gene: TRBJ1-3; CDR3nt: TGTGCCAGCTCACCGTTACAGGACTACTCTGGAAACACCATATATTTT; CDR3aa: CASSPLQDYSGNTIYF